One and the same sample provided the 12 T cell receptor beta chains below, sequenced in a study of human CD8 memory T cell subsets. Making the TCR beta libraries relied on UMI-labeled 5' RACE. TCRdb re-called the 5' RACE reads and shows each CDR3 protein once, DNA omitted. The table lists approximately 7,000 distinct CDR3 sequences. The sequenced sample was CD8+ stem-like memory T cells (TSCM and TCM) sorted from PBMCs. The subset is: stem-like memory CD8 T cells (TSTEM), CCR7+ PD-1- TIGIT-. The receptors were gathered from a human donor in good health.

The chain joins TRBV28 to TRBJ2-7; TCRdb's D gene call, TRBD1, goes unchecked for lack of DNA. The CDR3 contains 16 residues. Germline values: CDR1 MDHEN, CDR2 SYDVKM. CDR3 residues: CASSPEGALSSYEQYF.

This sequence joins TRBV27 and TRBJ2-1; TCRdb gives TRBD2 as the D gene, but with no DNA this cannot be confirmed. This CDR3 is 14 amino acids long. Germline V gives CDR1 MNHEY, CDR2 SMNVEV (reference sequence). The CDR3 protein is CASSWTMVGNEQFF.

V is TRBV20-1 and J is TRBJ2-3; TCRdb names TRBD1, which stays unverified in the absence of DNA. The CDR3 has 16 amino acids. Per the germline V gene, CDR1 is DFQATT and CDR2 is SNEGSKA (reference sequence). CDR3 protein: CSARDSGERATDTQYF.

This CDR3 is CASSLTGGYEQFF. The chain couples TRBV12-3 or TRBV12-4 to TRBJ2-1; TCRdb indicates TRBD1, and absent DNA this call remains unverified. The CDR3 loop spans 13 amino acids.

This clonotype is called medium-sized (0.01 to 0.1%) based on its frequency. This rearrangement joins TRBV11-2 to TRBJ2-3; TCRdb reports TRBD2, a call that lacks DNA to check it against. This CDR3 is built from 19 residues. The germline CDR1 and CDR2 sequences are SGHAT and FQNNGV. This CDR3 reads CASSLSGGWGLAGTDTQYF. The full variable domain, in which reference TRBV11-2 and TRBJ2-3 provide the parts outside the CDR3, is EAGVAQSPRYKIIEKRQSVAFWCNPISGHATLYWYQQILGQGPKLLIQFQNNGVVDDSQLPKDRFSAERLKGVDSTLKIQPAKLEDSAVYLCASSLSGGWGLAGTDTQYFGPGTRLTVL.

This clonotype is medium-sized by frequency. The genes are TRBV28 and TRBJ2-1; TCRdb indicates TRBD1, and absent DNA this call remains unverified. This CDR3 region has 13 residues. The germline gives CDR1 MDHEN, CDR2 SYDVKM. Here the CDR3 reads CASSFRGRNEQFF.

The chain combines TRBV9 with TRBJ1-5; lacking DNA, the TRBD1 call made by TCRdb goes unchecked. The CDR3 totals 14 residues. Germline CDR1 is SGDLS and CDR2 is YYNGEE. The CDR3: CASSVGSGGQPQHF.

J is TRBJ2-7 and V is TRBV19; checking the TCRdb D call of TRBD1 is not possible without DNA. This CDR3 spans 13 amino acids. Germline V gives CDR1 LNHDA, CDR2 SQIVND (reference sequence). CDR3 loop: CASSPALLEEQYF.

This clonotype is called medium-sized based on its frequency. The V call is TRBV15, the J call TRBJ2-3. In germline, CDR1 is LNHNV, CDR2 YYDKDF (reference sequence). There are 13 residues in the CDR3. CDR3 residues: CATSRDQADTQYF.

The J gene is TRBJ2-1, the V gene TRBV6-5; TCRdb calls TRBD1, which cannot be checked without DNA. CDR1 is MNHEY, CDR2 SVGAGI, per germline. CDR3 length equals 12 residues. The CDR3 sequence: CASSGTDNEQFF.

This chain joins TRBV6-4 and TRBJ2-1; TCRdb's D call of TRBD2 is untestable without DNA. CDR1 is MRHNA and CDR2 is SNTAGT in the germline V gene. The CDR3 is 15 residues long. The CDR3 region is CASSESSGGHNEQFF.

In terms of frequency, this clonotype is medium-sized. CDR3: CATGSGTEAFF. The chain recombines TRBV15 with TRBJ1-1. CDR1 and CDR2 from the germline V gene are LNHNV and YYDKDF (reference sequence). The CDR3 runs to 11 residues.